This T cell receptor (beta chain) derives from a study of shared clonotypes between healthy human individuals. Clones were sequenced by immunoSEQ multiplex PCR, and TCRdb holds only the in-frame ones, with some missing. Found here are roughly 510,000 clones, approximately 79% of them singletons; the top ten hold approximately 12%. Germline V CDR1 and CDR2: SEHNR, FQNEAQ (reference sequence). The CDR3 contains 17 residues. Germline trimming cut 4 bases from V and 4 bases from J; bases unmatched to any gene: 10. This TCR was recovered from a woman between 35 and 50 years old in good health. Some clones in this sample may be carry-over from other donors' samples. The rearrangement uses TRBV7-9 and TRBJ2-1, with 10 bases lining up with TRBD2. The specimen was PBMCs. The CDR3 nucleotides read TGTGCCAGCAGCTCTGGGGTCGGACTAGCGGTTTACAATGAGCAGTTCTTC. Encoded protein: CASSSGVGLAVYNEQFF.